This is a list of T cell receptor beta chains from one sample in a study of shared clonotypes between healthy human individuals. Assay used: immunoSEQ multiplex PCR; TCRdb lists only in-frame clones, some missing. The sample carries about 2.2 million clones, around 95% recorded once. Material for sequencing was naive CD8+ T cells from PBMCs. Source of these receptors: a man between 18 and 29 years old in good health. Some clones in this sample may be carry-over from other donors' samples. Each CDR3 is given with its conserved first and last residue. D genes are given only for firm matches. Only part of the rows carry a size: once, few, many, or a class if the clone is expanded.

clone size,V gene,J gene,D gene,CDR3 protein,CDR3 DNA
NA,TRBV11-3,TRBJ2-7,NA,CASSLGRGLAYEQYF,TGTGCCAGCAGCTTAGGCCGGGGCTTGGCCTACGAGCAGTACTTC
NA,TRBV10-3,TRBJ2-1,NA,CAISEGSEQFF,TGTGCCATCAGTGAGGGGAGTGAGCAGTTCTTC
NA,TRBV27,TRBJ2-1,NA,CASSHAVGNVYNEQFF,TGTGCCAGCAGCCATGCCGTGGGGAATGTTTACAATGAGCAGTTCTTC
NA,TRBV2,TRBJ1-4,TRBD1,CASREHRGPNEKLFF,TGTGCCAGCAGGGAACACAGGGGCCCCAATGAAAAACTGTTTTTT
NA,TRBV11-2,TRBJ2-1,TRBD2,CASSLILAGGSYNEQFF,TGTGCCAGCAGCCTAATTCTAGCGGGAGGATCCTACAATGAGCAGTTCTTC
once,TRBV19,TRBJ2-6,TRBD1,CASRGGPGANVLTF,TGTGCCAGTAGAGGGGGCCCTGGGGCCAACGTCCTGACTTTC
NA,TRBV7-3,TRBJ2-7,NA,CASSLKEGGYEQYF,TGTGCCAGCAGCTTAAAGGAGGGGGGCTACGAGCAGTACTTC
NA,TRBV4-3,TRBJ2-5,NA,CASSQDPLGGQETQYF,TGCGCCAGCAGCCAAGATCCCCTTGGGGGACAAGAGACCCAGTACTTC
NA,TRBV10-2,TRBJ1-2,NA,CASSESREGEGGYGYTF,TGCGCCAGCAGTGAGTCGAGAGAAGGGGAGGGTGGCTATGGCTACACCTTC
NA,TRBV7-6,TRBJ2-5,NA,CASSSVVETQYF,TGTGCCAGCAGCTCAGTGGTGGAGACCCAGTACTTC
NA,TRBV9,TRBJ2-1,TRBD2,CASSQRAGGNYNEQFF,TGTGCCAGCAGCCAGAGGGCGGGAGGAAACTACAATGAGCAGTTCTTC
NA,TRBV7-9,TRBJ1-5,NA,CASSSTGGERYQPQHF,TGTGCCAGCAGCTCAACAGGAGGGGAGCGGTATCAGCCCCAGCATTTT
once,TRBV5-8,TRBJ2-3,TRBD1,CASSLGLDRVRDTQYF,TGTGCCAGCAGCTTGGGTCTTGACAGGGTCAGAGATACGCAGTATTTT
NA,TRBV7-9,TRBJ1-2,TRBD1,CASSLNRDRGLGYTF,TGTGCCAGCAGCTTAAACCGGGACAGGGGGCTTGGCTACACCTTC
NA,TRBV14,TRBJ2-7,NA,CASSQDPGAHEQYF,TGTGCCAGCAGCCAAGATCCAGGGGCCCACGAGCAGTACTTC